This record covers a single T cell receptor (beta chain). Its specificity is unknown. CD45RO-negative, CCR7-positively selected cells formed the naive CD8 fraction, excluding terminally differentiated effector memory CD45RA+ cells. Every donor, a Caucasian adult, lived in Nashville, Tennessee. The data stem from a study of shared clonotypes between healthy human individuals. Study context: Researchers drew samples from two women and a few men aged 18 to 49.

General study findings and limits: Shared clonotypes across all four donors exceeded non-shared ones in generation probability.

Method: immunoSEQ multiplex PCR; TCRdb's copy keeps in-frame clones and lacks some. Of about 2.1 million clones in the sample, over 85% were seen once. From germline, CDR1 is MNHEY and CDR2 SMNVEV (reference sequence). The CDR3 runs to 14 residues. V lost 0 bases, J lost 7 bases, and 12 bases lay in between. The chain links TRBV27 to TRBJ1-2; D possibly corresponds to TRBD1 (6 bases). The sample was naive CD8+ T cells from PBMCs. The TCR originated in a man in his late teens or twenties in good health. Some clones in this sample may be carry-over from other donors' samples. The DNA for the CDR3 is TGTGCCAGCAGTTTATCTGCGGGGGCCTCTGGCTACACCTTC. Its protein is CASSLSAGASGYTF.